The entry below describes one TCR beta chain. Trimming took off 3 bases at V and 5 bases at J, with 13 bases between the two ends. CDR3 length: 14 residues. Germline V gene sequence: CDR1 MNHNS, CDR2 SASEGT. The data were obtained in a study of blood T cell repertoires in COVID-19. In the study overall: Acute-phase and convalescent COVID-19 samples originated in the United States, Italy and Spain. Sources were T cells, B-cell-depleted T cells, or PBMCs; the material itself was cDNA or gDNA.

Original processing notes: Nucleated cell counts were estimated from reference gene primer amplification. Only in-frame clones appear in the TCRdb table, and some are missing; sequencing was by immunoSEQ multiplex PCR. That table is the source of V, J and clone size, and D and trimming were worked out from the DNA. The table shows under 300,000 clones, with about 85% occurring only once. The TCR originated in a young man who had recovered from COVID-19. Sequencing used peripheral blood. The chain has TRBV6-1 and TRBJ2-5; D is perhaps TRBD1 (5 bases). CDR3 bases: TGTGCCAGCAGTGAGAAGACAGTCCCGGAGACCCAGTACTTC. Its translation: CASSEKTVPETQYF.